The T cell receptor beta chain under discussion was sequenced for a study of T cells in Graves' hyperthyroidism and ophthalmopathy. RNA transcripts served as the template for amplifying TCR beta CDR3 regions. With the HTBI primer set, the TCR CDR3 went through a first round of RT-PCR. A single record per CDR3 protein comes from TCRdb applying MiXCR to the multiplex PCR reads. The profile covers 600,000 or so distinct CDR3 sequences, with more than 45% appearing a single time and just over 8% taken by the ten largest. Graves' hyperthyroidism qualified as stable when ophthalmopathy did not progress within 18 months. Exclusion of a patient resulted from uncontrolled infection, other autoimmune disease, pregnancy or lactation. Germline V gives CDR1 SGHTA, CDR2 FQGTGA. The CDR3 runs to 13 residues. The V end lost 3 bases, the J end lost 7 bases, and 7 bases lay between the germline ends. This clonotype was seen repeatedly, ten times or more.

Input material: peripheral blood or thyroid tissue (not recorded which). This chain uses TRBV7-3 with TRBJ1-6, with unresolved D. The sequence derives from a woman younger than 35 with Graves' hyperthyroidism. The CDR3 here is CASSFGRNSPLHF. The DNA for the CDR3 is TGTGCCAGCAGCTTCGGCAGAAATTCACCCCTCCACTTT.